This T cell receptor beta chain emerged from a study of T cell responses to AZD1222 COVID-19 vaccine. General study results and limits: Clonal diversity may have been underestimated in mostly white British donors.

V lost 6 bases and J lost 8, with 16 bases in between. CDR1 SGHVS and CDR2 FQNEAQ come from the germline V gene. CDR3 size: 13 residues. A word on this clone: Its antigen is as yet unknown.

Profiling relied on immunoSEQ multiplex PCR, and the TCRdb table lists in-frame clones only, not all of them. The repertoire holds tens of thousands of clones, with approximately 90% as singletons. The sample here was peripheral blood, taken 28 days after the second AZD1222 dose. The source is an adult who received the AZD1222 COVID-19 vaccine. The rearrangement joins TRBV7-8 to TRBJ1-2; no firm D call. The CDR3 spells CASSSQAVDGYTF. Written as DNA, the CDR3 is TGTGCCAGCAGTTCCCAGGCGGTGGACGGCTACACCTTC.